The subject of this entry is one TCR beta chain. Its antigen is as yet unknown. The CDR3 sequence is 16 residues long. Unmatched junction bases numbered 11, after V lost 3 bases and J lost 3 bases. Germline CDR1 KGHSH, CDR2 LQKENI. The table came from immunoSEQ multiplex PCR; TCRdb's copy has only in-frame clones and leaves some out. The repertoire consists of approximately 76,000 clones, with about 88% occurring once and the leading ten covering approximately 12%. This sample stems from a study of OX40 agonist ivuxolimab in advanced cancers. At the level of the study: Those enrolled were around 87% male, with a mean age of approximately 60 years and ages from roughly 23 to 79.

The study's findings and limits: Doses of 0.1 to 3.0 mg/kg were accompanied by clonal expansion of CD4+ and CD8+ blood T cells by week 6. Among expanded peripheral T cells, antigen specificity went undetermined. Several nonresponders also turned out to have low normalized T-cell clonal expansion.

This clonotype originated in an adult with an advanced solid tumor such as melanoma, head and neck, liver or kidney cancer. This rearrangement joins TRBV18 to TRBJ2-7; 7 bases are shared with TRBD1. The source material was CD4+ or CD8+ T cells sorted from blood, sampled in a trial of the OX40 agonist ivuxolimab. The CDR3 here is CASSPRYGTEDYEQYF. CDR3 DNA: TGTGCCAGCTCACCGCGATACGGGACAGAGGACTACGAGCAGTACTTC.